This T cell receptor beta chain originates from a study of shared clonotypes between healthy human individuals. On this clone itself: Its antigen is unknown.

Findings of the study overall: A limitation of the genetic and exposure-history diversity represented arose from few donors.

Once extracted for a subset, genomic DNA was divided evenly among several immunoSEQ plates. The repertoire was sequenced with immunoSEQ multiplex PCR; TCRdb's copy has only in-frame clones and lacks some. Of about 490,000 clones listed, roughly 85% are singletons. The sample was PBMCs. The origin of this receptor is a woman in her 40s in good health. Some clones in this sample may be carry-over from other donors' samples.

In DNA form, the CDR3 reads TGTGCCAGCAGCCCCGGACTAGCGGGCTTGTACGAGCAGTACTTC. Protein product: CASSPGLAGLYEQYF. The rearrangement uses TRBV11-2 and TRBJ2-7, with TRBD2 identical over 11 bases. The junction had 7 bases not matched to a gene; V was cut back by 5 bases and J by 4 bases. Germline CDR1 is SGHAT and CDR2 is FQNNGV. CDR3 length: 15 amino acids.